This TCR beta chain stems from a study of T cell repertoires in cytomegalovirus infection. Study information: Public TCR beta signatures were indicative of both CMV infection and a matching HLA type.

General study findings and limits: Cumulated frequencies of public TCR beta families served to identify carriers of CMV plus the relevant HLA. In two of eight donors, the top clonotype was HLA-C-restricted CMV-specific.

This CDR3 spans 15 amino acids. The germline CDR1 and CDR2 sequences are SGHTA and FQGNSA. V lost 2 bases, J lost 3 bases, and 13 bases lay in between. From the reads, TCRdb called clonotypes with MiXCR, one entry per CDR3 protein. The sample consists of roughly 300,000 distinct CDR3 sequences, about 26% of them appearing once. As regards this clonotype: Its antigen is not identified.

The chain recombines TRBV7-2 with TRBJ2-5, with D perhaps being TRBD1 or TRBD2 (5 bases each). Sequencing input: PBMCs. This TCR derives from a human donor in good health (CMV status not recorded). Some clones in this sample may be carry-over from other donors' samples. The CDR3 sequence is CASSLPWQGEETQYF. CDR3 nucleotide sequence: TGTGCCAGCAGCTTACCATGGCAGGGAGAAGAGACCCAGTACTTC.